This T cell receptor (beta chain) derives from a study of cytomegalovirus exposure and HLA in healthy donors. Study as a whole: According to later analysis, the same platform produced the 110 or so validation and several hundred first-cohort repertoires.

Whole-study findings and limits: Most observed TCR sequences were rare, whereas some public TCRs were detected in many donors. Cytomegalovirus status was reportedly diagnosed by the classifier with high sensitivity and specificity. Among TCR beta chains, those listed as cytomegalovirus-associated numbered about 160.

The CDR3 consists of 17 residues. In germline, CDR1 is LGHNA, CDR2 YNFKEQ. J was trimmed by 5 bases and V by 1 base; bases with no gene match: 10. This table comes from immunoSEQ multiplex PCR, and its TCRdb copy is limited to in-frame clones, with some not included. This repertoire shows a few hundred thousand clones, nearly 90% found once; its top ten account for more than 0.95%. As concerns this clone: As yet, its antigen is unknown.

The sequenced material came from PBMCs. The source of this sequence is a man aged 25 to 40 in good health and CMV-seronegative. This chain links TRBV4-2 with TRBJ2-1; 8 positions agree with TRBD1. CDR3 sequence: CASSQGYQDRANNEQFF. The DNA of the CDR3 is TGTGCCAGCAGCCAAGGCTATCAGGACAGGGCTAACAATGAGCAGTTCTTC.